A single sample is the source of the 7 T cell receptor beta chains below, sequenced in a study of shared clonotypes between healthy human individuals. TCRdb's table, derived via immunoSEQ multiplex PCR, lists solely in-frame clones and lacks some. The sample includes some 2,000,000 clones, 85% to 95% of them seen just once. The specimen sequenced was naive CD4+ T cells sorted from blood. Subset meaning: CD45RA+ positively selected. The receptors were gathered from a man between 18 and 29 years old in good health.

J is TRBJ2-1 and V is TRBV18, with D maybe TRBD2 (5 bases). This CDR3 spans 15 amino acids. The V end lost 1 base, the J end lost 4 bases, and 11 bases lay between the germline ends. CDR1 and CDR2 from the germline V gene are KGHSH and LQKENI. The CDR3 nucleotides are TGTGCCAGCTCACCACTTGAGGGAGTTTACAATGAGCAGTTCTTC. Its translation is CASSPLEGVYNEQFF.

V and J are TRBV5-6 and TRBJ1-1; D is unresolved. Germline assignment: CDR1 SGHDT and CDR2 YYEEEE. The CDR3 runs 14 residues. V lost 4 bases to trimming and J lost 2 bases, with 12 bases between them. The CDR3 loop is CASSIKRYNTEAFF. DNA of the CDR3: TGTGCCAGCAGCATAAAACGCTACAACACTGAAGCTTTCTTT. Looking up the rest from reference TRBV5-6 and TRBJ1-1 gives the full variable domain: DAGVTQSPTHLIKTRGQQVTLRCSPKSGHDTVSWYQQALGQGPQFIFQYYEEEERQRGNFPDRFSGHQFPNYSSELNVNALLLGDSALYLCASSIKRYNTEAFFGQGTRLTVV.

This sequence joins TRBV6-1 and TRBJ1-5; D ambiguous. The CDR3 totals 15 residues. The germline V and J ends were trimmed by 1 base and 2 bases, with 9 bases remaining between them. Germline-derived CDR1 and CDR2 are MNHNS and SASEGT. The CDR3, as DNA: TGTGCCAGCAGTGAAGGAGCAGGACGCAATCAGCCCCAGCATTTT. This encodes CASSEGAGRNQPQHF.

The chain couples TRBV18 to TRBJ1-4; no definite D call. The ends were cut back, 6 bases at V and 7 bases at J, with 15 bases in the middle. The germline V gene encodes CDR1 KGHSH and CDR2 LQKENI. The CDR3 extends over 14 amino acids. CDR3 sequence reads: CASSPPVPGEKLFF. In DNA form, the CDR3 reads TGTGCCAGCTCTCCCCCAGTCCCCGGTGAAAAACTGTTTTTT.

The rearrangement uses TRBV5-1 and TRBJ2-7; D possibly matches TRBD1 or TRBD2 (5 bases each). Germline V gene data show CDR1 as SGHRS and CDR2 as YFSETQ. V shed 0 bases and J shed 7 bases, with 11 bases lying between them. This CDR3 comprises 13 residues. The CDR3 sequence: CASSLEGWGEQYF. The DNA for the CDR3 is TGCGCCAGCAGCTTGGAAGGATGGGGGGAGCAGTACTTC.

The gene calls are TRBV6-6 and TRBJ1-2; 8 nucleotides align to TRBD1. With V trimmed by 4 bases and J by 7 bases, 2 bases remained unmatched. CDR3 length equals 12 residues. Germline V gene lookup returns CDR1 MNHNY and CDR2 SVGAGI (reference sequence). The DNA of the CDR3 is TGTGCCAGCAGTTCAGACAGGGGTGGCTACACCTTC. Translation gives CASSSDRGGYTF.

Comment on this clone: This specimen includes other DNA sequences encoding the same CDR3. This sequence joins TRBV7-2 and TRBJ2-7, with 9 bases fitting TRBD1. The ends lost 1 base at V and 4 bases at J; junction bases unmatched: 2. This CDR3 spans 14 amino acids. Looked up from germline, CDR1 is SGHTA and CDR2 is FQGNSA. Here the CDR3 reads CASSLEQGAYEQYF. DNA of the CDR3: TGTGCCAGCAGCTTAGAACAGGGGGCTTACGAGCAGTACTTC.